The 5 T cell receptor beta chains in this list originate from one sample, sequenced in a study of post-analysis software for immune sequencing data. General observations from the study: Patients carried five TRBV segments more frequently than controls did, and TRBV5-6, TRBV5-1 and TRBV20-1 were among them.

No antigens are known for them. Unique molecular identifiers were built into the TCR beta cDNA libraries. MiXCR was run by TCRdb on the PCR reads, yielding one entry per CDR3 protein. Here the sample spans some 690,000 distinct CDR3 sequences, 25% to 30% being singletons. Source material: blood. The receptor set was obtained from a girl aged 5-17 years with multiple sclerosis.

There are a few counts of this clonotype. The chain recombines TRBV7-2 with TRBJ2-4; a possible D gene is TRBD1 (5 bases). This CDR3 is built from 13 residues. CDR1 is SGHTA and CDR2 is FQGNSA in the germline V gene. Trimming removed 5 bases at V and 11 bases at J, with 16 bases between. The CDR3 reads CASSRTPGAVQYF. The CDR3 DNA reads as TGTGCCAGCAGCCGCACTCCTGGGGCAGTTCAGTACTTC.

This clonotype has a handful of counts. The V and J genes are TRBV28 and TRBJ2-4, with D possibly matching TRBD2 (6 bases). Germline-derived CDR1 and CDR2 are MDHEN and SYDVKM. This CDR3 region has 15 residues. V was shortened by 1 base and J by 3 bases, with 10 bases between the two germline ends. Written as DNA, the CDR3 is TGTGCCAGCAGTTTATACCAGGGAGGCAAAAACATTCAGTACTTC. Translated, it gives CASSLYQGGKNIQYF.

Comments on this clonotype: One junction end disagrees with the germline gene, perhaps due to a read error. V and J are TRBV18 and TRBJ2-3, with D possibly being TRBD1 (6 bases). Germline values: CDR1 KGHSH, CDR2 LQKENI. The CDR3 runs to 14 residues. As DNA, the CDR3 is TGTACCAGCTCATCATACGGACAGTCAGATACGCAGTATTTT. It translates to CTSSSYGQSDTQYF.

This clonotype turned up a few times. CDR3 sequence (DNA): TGTGCCAGCAGTGATGTGGAGACCCAGTACTTC. Protein: CASSDVETQYF. V and J are TRBV6-5 and TRBJ2-5, with D uncertain. Trimming stripped 5 bases from V and 5 bases from J, with 6 bases between. There are 11 residues in the CDR3. Germline V lookup: CDR1 MNHEY, CDR2 SVGAGI.

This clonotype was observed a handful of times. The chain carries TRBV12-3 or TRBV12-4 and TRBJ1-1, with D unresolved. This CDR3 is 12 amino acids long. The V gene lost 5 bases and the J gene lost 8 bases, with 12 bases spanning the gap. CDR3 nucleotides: TGTGCCAGCAGTCCGCGGACGGCCGAAGCTTTCTTT. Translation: CASSPRTAEAFF.